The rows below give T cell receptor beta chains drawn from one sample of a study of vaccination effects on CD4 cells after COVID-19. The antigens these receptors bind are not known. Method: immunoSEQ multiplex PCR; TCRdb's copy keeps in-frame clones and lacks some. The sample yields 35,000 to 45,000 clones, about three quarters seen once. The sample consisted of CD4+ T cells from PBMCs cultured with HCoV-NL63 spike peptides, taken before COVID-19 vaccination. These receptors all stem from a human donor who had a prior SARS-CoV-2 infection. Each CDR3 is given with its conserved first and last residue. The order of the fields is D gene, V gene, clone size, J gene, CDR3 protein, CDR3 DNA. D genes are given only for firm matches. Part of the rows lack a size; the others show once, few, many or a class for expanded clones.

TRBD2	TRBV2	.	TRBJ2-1	CASSEPTAGLVHHEQFF	TGTGCCAGCAGTGAACCTACGGCGGGACTAGTGCATCATGAGCAGTTCTTC
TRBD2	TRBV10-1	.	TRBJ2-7	CASSEWGGDYEQYF	TGCGCCAGCAGTGAGTGGGGGGGGGACTACGAGCAGTACTTC
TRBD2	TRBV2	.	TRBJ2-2	CASTGLAANTGELFF	TGTGCCAGCACCGGACTAGCGGCGAACACCGGGGAGCTGTTTTTT
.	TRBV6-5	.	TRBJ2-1	CASSFRGPSYNEQFF	TGTGCCAGCAGTTTCAGGGGTCCCTCCTACAATGAGCAGTTCTTC
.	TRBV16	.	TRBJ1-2	CASSQITYGYTF	TGTGCCAGCAGCCAAATCACCTATGGCTACACCTTC
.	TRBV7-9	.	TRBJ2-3	CASSLRLTNTDTQYF	TGTGCCAGCAGCTTACGACTTACAAACACAGATACGCAGTATTTT
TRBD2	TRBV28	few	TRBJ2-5	CASMGRLAGFGPQYF	TGTGCCAGCATGGGGAGACTAGCGGGATTTGGTCCCCAGTACTTC
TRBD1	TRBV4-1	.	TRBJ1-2	CASSQVGTGGREGYTF	TGCGCCAGCAGCCAAGTGGGGACAGGGGGTAGGGAAGGCTACACCTTC
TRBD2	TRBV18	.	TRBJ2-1	CASSRLGGADEQFF	TGTGCCAGCTCTCGCCTCGGGGGGGCCGATGAGCAGTTCTTC
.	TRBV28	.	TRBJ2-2	CASSVGQNTGELFF	TGTGCCAGCAGTGTGGGACAGAACACCGGGGAGCTGTTTTTT
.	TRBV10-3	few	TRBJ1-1	CAISENRVDTEAFF	TGTGCCATCAGTGAGAACAGGGTAGATACTGAAGCTTTCTTT
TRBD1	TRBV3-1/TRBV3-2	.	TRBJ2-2	CASSPWTGWATGELFF	TGTGCCAGCAGCCCGTGGACAGGGTGGGCAACCGGGGAGCTGTTTTTT
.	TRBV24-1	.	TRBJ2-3	CATSDLPGDGAYTQYF	TGTGCCACCAGTGATCTCCCCGGGGACGGTGCTTATACGCAGTATTTT
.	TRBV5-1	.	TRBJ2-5	CASSWGAGETQYF	TGCGCCAGCAGCTGGGGGGCAGGCGAGACCCAGTACTTC
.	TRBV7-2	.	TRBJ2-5	CASSPGLPYQETQYF	TGTGCCAGCAGCCCGGGACTCCCGTACCAAGAGACCCAGTACTTC
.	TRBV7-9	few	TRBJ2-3	CACAWVGGDTQYF	TGTGCCTGTGCATGGGTGGGGGGAGATACGCAGTATTTT
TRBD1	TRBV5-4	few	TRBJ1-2	CASSWGPGQGNYGYTF	TGTGCCAGCAGCTGGGGACCGGGACAGGGGAACTATGGCTACACCTTC
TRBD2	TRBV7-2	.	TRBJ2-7	CASSLARALAGGTYEQYF	TGTGCCAGCAGCTTAGCGAGGGCGCTAGCGGGAGGAACCTACGAGCAGTACTTC
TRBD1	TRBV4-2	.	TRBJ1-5	CASRIKATGGDGSNQPQHF	TGTGCCAGCAGAATAAAAGCGACAGGGGGCGATGGGAGCAATCAGCCCCAGCATTTT
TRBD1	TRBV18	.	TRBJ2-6	CASQTGGDSGANVLTF	TGTGCCAGCCAGACAGGGGGAGACTCTGGGGCCAACGTCCTGACTTTC
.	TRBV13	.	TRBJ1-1	CASNGPRRTEAFF	TGTGCCAGCAATGGGCCAAGGAGAACTGAAGCTTTCTTT
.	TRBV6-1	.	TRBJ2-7	CASSGRDRDHSYEQYF	TGTGCCAGCAGTGGCCGGGATCGGGACCACTCTTACGAGCAGTACTTC
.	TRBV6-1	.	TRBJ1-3	CASSDRDTTGNTIYF	TGTGCCAGCAGTGACCGGGACACAACTGGAAACACCATATATTTT
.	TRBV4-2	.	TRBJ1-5	CASSRGGFGQPQHF	TGTGCCAGCAGTAGGGGGGGGTTTGGTCAGCCCCAGCATTTT
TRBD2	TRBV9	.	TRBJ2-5	CASSVAAASGTQETQYF	TGTGCCAGCAGCGTAGCGGCGGCTAGCGGGACGCAAGAGACCCAGTACTTC
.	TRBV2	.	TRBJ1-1	CASSVFLDREAFF	TGTGCCAGCAGTGTGTTCCTGGACCGTGAAGCTTTCTTT
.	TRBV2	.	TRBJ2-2	CASSAYMLNTGELFF	TGTGCCAGCAGTGCCTATATGCTCAACACCGGGGAGCTGTTTTTT
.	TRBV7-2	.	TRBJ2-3	CASSSTSVLPDTQYF	TGTGCCAGCAGCTCCACTTCGGTCCTCCCAGATACGCAGTATTTT
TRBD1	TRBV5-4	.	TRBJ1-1	CASSQDRVDTEAFF	TGTGCCAGCAGCCAAGACAGGGTGGACACTGAAGCTTTCTTT
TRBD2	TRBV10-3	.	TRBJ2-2	CAISESMSGIKTGELFF	TGTGCCATCAGTGAGTCGATGAGCGGGATTAAAACCGGGGAGCTGTTTTTT
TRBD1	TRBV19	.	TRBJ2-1	CASSQGTGGYNEQFF	TGTGCCAGTAGTCAAGGGACAGGGGGCTACAATGAGCAGTTCTTC
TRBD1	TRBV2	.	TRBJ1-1	CASSEDYRGNTEAFF	TGTGCCAGCAGTGAAGACTACAGGGGGAACACTGAAGCTTTCTTT
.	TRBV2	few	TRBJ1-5	CASRGSGQPQHF	TGTGCCAGCCGAGGGTCCGGTCAGCCCCAGCATTTT
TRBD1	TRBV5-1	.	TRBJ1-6	CASSADRVYSPLHF	TGCGCCAGCAGCGCGGACAGGGTGTACTCACCCCTCCACTTT
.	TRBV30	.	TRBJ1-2	CAWSVQGAYGYTF	TGTGCCTGGAGTGTACAGGGAGCCTATGGCTACACCTTC
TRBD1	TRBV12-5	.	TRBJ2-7	CASGTDRDPSYEQYF	TGTGCTAGTGGAACGGACAGGGATCCGTCGTACGAGCAGTACTTC
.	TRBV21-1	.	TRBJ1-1	CASSAFSPGEGRTEAFF	TGTGCCAGCAGCGCCTTTTCCCCAGGGGAAGGGCGCACTGAAGCTTTCTTT
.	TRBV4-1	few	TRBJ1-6	CASSQFGGSPLHF	TGCGCCAGCAGCCAATTTGGGGGGTCACCCCTCCACTTT
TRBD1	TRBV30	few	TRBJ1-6	CAWAGQGNSPLHF	TGTGCCTGGGCCGGACAGGGCAATTCACCCCTCCACTTT
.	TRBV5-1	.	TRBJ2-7	CASSLQGVGDEQYF	TGCGCCAGCAGCCTACAGGGAGTAGGCGACGAGCAGTACTTC
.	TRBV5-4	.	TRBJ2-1	CASTEQGEGNEQFF	TGTGCCAGCACCGAACAGGGGGAGGGAAATGAGCAGTTCTTC
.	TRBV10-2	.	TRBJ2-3	CASSLAGAGDTQYF	TGCGCCAGCAGCTTGGCGGGGGCGGGGGATACGCAGTATTTT
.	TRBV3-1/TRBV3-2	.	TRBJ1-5	CASSDRALPRTAINQPQHF	TGTGCCAGCAGCGACCGAGCACTGCCAAGGACAGCTATCAATCAGCCCCAGCATTTT
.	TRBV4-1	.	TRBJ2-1	CASSQEVQGPQFF	TGCGCCAGCAGCCAAGAAGTTCAGGGGCCCCAGTTCTTC
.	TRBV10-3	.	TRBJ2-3	CAISEKTGSRGDTQYF	TGTGCCATCAGTGAGAAAACGGGTTCACGTGGAGATACGCAGTATTTT
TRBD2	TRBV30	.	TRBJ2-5	CAWSVGLAVETQYF	TGTGCCTGGAGTGTGGGACTAGCGGTGGAGACCCAGTACTTC
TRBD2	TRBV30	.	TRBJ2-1	CAWRGLAGALRPQFF	TGTGCCTGGAGGGGACTAGCGGGAGCCTTACGGCCGCAGTTCTTC
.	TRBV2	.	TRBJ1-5	CASGRDQPQHF	TGTGCCAGCGGTAGGGATCAGCCCCAGCATTTT
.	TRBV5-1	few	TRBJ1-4	CASSLVGQGLEKLFF	TGCGCCAGCAGCTTGGTAGGGCAGGGACTTGAAAAACTGTTTTTT
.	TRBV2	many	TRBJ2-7	CASSPYHEQYF	TGTGCCAGCAGCCCCTACCACGAGCAGTACTTC
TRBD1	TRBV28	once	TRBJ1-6	CASSGEDRAENSPLHF	TGTGCCAGCAGTGGGGAAGACAGGGCCGAGAATTCACCCCTCCACTTT
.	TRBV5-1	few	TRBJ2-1	CASSLGGGLSSYNEQFF	TGCGCCAGCAGCTTGGGTGGGGGCCTTAGCTCCTACAATGAGCAGTTCTTC
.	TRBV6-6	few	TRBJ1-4	CASRLTVGEKLFF	TGTGCCAGCAGATTGACAGTTGGTGAAAAACTGTTTTTT
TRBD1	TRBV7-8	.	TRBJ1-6	CASSLALQGASPLHF	TGTGCCAGCAGCTTAGCTCTACAGGGGGCCTCACCCCTCCACTTT